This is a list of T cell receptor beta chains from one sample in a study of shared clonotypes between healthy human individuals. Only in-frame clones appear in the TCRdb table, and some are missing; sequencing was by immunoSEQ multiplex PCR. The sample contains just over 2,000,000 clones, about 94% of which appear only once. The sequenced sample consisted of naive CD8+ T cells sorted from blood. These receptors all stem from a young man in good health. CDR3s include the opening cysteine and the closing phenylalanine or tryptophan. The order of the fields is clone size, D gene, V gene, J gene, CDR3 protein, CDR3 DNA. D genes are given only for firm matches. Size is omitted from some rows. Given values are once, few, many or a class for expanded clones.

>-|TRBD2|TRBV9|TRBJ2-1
CASSVAASGGLYNEQFF
TGTGCCAGCAGCGTAGCGGCTAGCGGGGGCCTTTACAATGAGCAGTTCTTC
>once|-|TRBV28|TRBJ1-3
CASRGLTIYF
TGTGCCAGCAGGGGCCTAACCATATATTTT
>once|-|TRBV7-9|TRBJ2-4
CASSPLDSGIQYF
TGTGCCAGCAGCCCCCTCGACTCGGGGATTCAGTACTTC
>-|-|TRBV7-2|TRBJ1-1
CASSTGTWRDEAFF
TGTGCCAGCAGCACCGGGACGTGGAGGGATGAAGCTTTCTTT
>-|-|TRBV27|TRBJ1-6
CASRVGGNSPLHF
TGTGCCAGCAGAGTGGGGGGTAATTCACCCCTCCACTTT
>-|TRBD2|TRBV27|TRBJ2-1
CASSLELSGGTYNEQFF
TGTGCCAGCAGTTTGGAACTAAGCGGGGGAACCTACAATGAGCAGTTCTTC
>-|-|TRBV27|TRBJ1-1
CASSLFGSAMNTEAFF
TGTGCCAGCAGTTTATTTGGGAGCGCAATGAACACTGAAGCTTTCTTT
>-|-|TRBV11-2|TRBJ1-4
CASSSPQGRGEKLFF
TGTGCCAGCAGCTCCCCACAGGGCAGGGGTGAAAAACTGTTTTTT
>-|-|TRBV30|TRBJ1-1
CAWNVRTEAFF
TGTGCCTGGAACGTGAGGACTGAAGCTTTCTTT
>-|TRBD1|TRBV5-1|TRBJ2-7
CASSLTGTGFYEQYF
TGCGCCAGCAGCTTGACCGGGACAGGCTTCTACGAGCAGTACTTC
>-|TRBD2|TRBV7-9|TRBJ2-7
CASSSSGAGGSYEQYF
TGTGCCAGCAGCTCCTCGGGAGCGGGGGGCTCCTACGAGCAGTACTTC
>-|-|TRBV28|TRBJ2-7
CASSPVGGASYEQYF
TGTGCCAGCAGCCCCGTGGGGGGAGCGTCCTACGAGCAGTACTTC
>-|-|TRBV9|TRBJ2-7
CASSPWGGGYEQYF
TGTGCCAGCAGCCCTTGGGGGGGCGGGTACGAGCAGTACTTC
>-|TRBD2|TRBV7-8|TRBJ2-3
CASSLDLISGSSDTQYF
TGTGCCAGCAGCTTAGATTTGATAAGCGGGAGTTCAGATACGCAGTATTTT
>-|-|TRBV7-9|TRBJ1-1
CASSLAGPANTEAFF
TGTGCCAGCAGCTTAGCAGGTCCGGCGAACACTGAAGCTTTCTTT
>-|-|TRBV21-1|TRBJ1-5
CAGLGTANQPQHF
TGTGCCGGGCTCGGGACAGCGAATCAGCCCCAGCATTTT
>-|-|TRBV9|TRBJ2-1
CASSAGRYNEQFF
TGTGCCAGCAGCGCCGGACGGTACAATGAGCAGTTCTTC
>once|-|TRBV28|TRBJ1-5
CASRPGHGQPQHF
TGTGCCAGCAGACCAGGGCATGGTCAGCCCCAGCATTTT
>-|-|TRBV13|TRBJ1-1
CASRLLAHTEAFF
TGTGCCAGCAGGCTACTGGCGCACACTGAAGCTTTCTTT
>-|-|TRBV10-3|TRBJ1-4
CAISESILEATNEKLFF
TGTGCCATCAGTGAGTCGATCCTGGAGGCAACTAATGAAAAACTGTTTTTT
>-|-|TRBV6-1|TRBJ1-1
CASSEGGGYTEAFF
TGTGCCAGCAGTGAAGGGGGCGGGTACACTGAAGCTTTCTTT
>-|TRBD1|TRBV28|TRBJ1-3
CASSFRGDGNTIYF
TGTGCCAGCAGTTTCAGGGGGGATGGAAACACCATATATTTT
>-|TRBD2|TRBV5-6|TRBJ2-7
CASSSRTSGYEQYF
TGTGCCAGCAGCTCCAGGACTAGCGGTTACGAGCAGTACTTC
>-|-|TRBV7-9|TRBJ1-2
CASSLLAATIYGYTF
TGTGCCAGCAGCTTGTTGGCAGCAACTATCTATGGCTACACCTTC
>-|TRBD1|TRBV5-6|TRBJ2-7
CASKQGTAIEQYF
TGTGCCAGTAAACAGGGGACGGCAATCGAGCAGTACTTC
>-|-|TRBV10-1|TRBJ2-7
CAAAHILPFLPIYEQYF
TGCGCCGCCGCCCATATCCTTCCTTTTTTGCCCATTTACGAGCAGTACTTC
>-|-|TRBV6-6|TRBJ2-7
CASSYPDSSYEQYF
TGTGCCAGCAGTTACCCGGACAGTTCCTACGAGCAGTACTTC